The 21 T cell receptor beta chains listed next were all sequenced from one sample in a study of TIL therapy for anti-PD-1-resistant metastatic lung cancer (TCRdb year 2021). TCR beta CDR3 regions were amplified from genomic DNA with the immunoSEQ v3 hsTCRB kit using bias-controlled multiplex PCR. TCRdb retrieved this table from immuneACCESS and kept in-frame rearrangements only. Not all clones are present; in checked studies, unresolved V genes account for under half, and no reason is known for the remainder. Within this sample are tens of thousands of clones, with roughly 91% of them counted one time only. Approximately 2.8% of the sample belongs to the ten largest clones. Reading the label with the study, this specimen's time point is: pre-treatment sample, taken before nivolumab and TIL therapy. Sequencing used blood, obtained at baseline. All receptors derive from a person aged 25 to 85 with non-small cell lung cancer.

This sequence joins TRBV6-1 and TRBJ2-7, with 7 nucleotides matching TRBD1. Trimming at V came to 4 bases and at J to 0 bases, leaving 12 bases not matched to a gene. The germline V gene has CDR1 MNHNS and CDR2 SASEGT. The CDR3 is made up of 17 amino acids. The CDR3 reads CASSVSPSGTDSYEQYF. CDR3 coding DNA: TGTGCCAGCAGTGTATCCCCATCCGGGACAGACTCCTACGAGCAGTACTTC.

The rearrangement links TRBV10-1 to TRBJ2-2, with 9 nucleotides matching TRBD2. The CDR3 consists of 14 residues. The V segment lost 6 bases and the J segment 5 bases; nucleotides outside the gene matches: 4. Germline V CDR1 and CDR2: WNHNN, SYGVQD (reference sequence). CDR3 DNA: TGCGCCAGCAGGCCTAGCGGGGCTACCGGGGAGCTGTTTTTT. Its protein is CASRPSGATGELFF.

In this sample, this clone turned up once. The J gene is TRBJ1-1, the V gene TRBV3-1 (or the pseudogene TRBV3-2), with D tentatively TRBD1 (6 bases). The germline V gene encodes CDR1 LGHDT and CDR2 YNNKEL (reference sequence). This CDR3 is 13 amino acids long. With 3 bases removed from V and 11 bases from J, the gap between germline ends came to 16 bases. The CDR3 loop reads CASSQSQGWGAFF. As DNA, the CDR3 is TGTGCCAGCAGCCAGTCACAGGGTTGGGGGGCTTTCTTT.

This clone has a single count. This rearrangement joins TRBV4-2 to TRBJ2-7, with 9 bases aligning to TRBD2. The length of the CDR3 is 17 residues. CDR1 is LGHNA and CDR2 is YNFKEQ in the germline V gene. V was clipped by 2 bases and J by 5 bases; unmatched bases: 13. CDR3: CASSQNSAPGLAHEQYF. CDR3 bases: TGTGCCAGCAGCCAAAATTCAGCGCCGGGACTAGCCCACGAGCAGTACTTC.

The V call is TRBV10-2, the J call TRBJ1-2; the D is unclear. V lost 3 bases and J 2 bases, leaving 10 bases between the germline ends. CDR3 length: 14 amino acids. Germline CDR1 reads WSHSY; CDR2 reads SAAADI. The CDR3 region is CASSDPGSNYGYTF. The CDR3 nucleotides are TGCGCCAGCAGTGATCCGGGATCAAACTATGGCTACACCTTC.

This rearrangement joins TRBV6-5 to TRBJ1-5, with unresolved D. The CDR3 sequence is 14 residues long. V was pared by 0 bases and J by 6 bases, with 9 bases between. The germline CDR1 and CDR2 sequences are MNHEY and SVGAGI. In DNA, the CDR3 is TGTGCCAGCAGTTACTCGAGGACGGGTCAGCCCCAGCATTTT. Its protein is CASSYSRTGQPQHF.

In DNA form, the CDR3 reads TGTGCCACCAGAGCGACAGGGGCCGAAGGCAATGAGCAGTTCTTC. Its protein product is CATRATGAEGNEQFF. The V gene is TRBV24-1, the J gene TRBJ2-1; 8 nucleotides align to TRBD1. The CDR3 is 15 amino acids. Germline loops: CDR1 KGHDR, CDR2 SFDVKD. V gave up 7 bases and J gave up 6 bases; unmatched junction bases: 10.

This chain joins TRBV27 and TRBJ2-3; no firm D call. Germline loops: CDR1 MNHEY, CDR2 SMNVEV (reference sequence). CDR3 size: 13 residues. Trimming removed 5 bases at V and 4 bases at J, with 10 bases between. The CDR3 DNA follows: TGTGCCAGCAGTACCCCCCTCTCAGATACGCAGTATTTT. Translation gives CASSTPLSDTQYF.

The rearrangement links TRBV18 to TRBJ2-2; D perhaps matches TRBD1 (5 bases). Per the germline V gene, CDR1 is KGHSH and CDR2 is LQKENI. The CDR3 is 15 amino acids. V gave up 0 bases and J gave up 4 bases, with 9 bases separating them. In DNA, the CDR3 is TGTGCCAGCTCACCACCGCCAGGGCGCACCGGGGAGCTGTTTTTT. Encoded protein: CASSPPPGRTGELFF.

The genes are TRBV19 and TRBJ1-5; D is unclear. There are 16 residues in the CDR3. Germline CDR1 reads LNHDA; CDR2 reads SQIVND (reference sequence). Trimming shortened V by 5 bases and J by 6 bases, and 20 bases separated the two germline ends. The chain's CDR3 is CASSSGGMGKSQPQHF. DNA for the CDR3: TGTGCCAGTAGTTCGGGTGGTATGGGAAAAAGTCAGCCCCAGCATTTT. The whole variable domain, filled in from reference TRBV19 and TRBJ1-5, reads DGGITQSPKYLFRKEGQNVTLSCEQNLNHDAMYWYRQDPGQGLRLIYYSQIVNDFQKGDIAEGYSVSREKKESFPLTVTSAQKNPTAFYLCASSSGGMGKSQPQHFGDGTRLSIL.

J is TRBJ2-7 and V is TRBV5-5; D remains unclear. Germline loops: CDR1 SGHKS, CDR2 YYEKEE (reference sequence). V lost 4 bases to trimming and J lost 3 bases, with 11 bases between them. CDR3 length: 13 residues. In DNA form, the CDR3 reads TGTGCCAGCAGCGTTGCCAGCAGCTACGAGCAGTACTTC. Its protein product is CASSVASSYEQYF.

This chain links TRBV21-1 with TRBJ2-7; the table calls TRBD1, which could not be checked here. TRBV21-1 is assigned pseudogene status. This CDR3 region has 14 residues. CDR3 region: CASSSPTGTYEQYF. Written as DNA, the CDR3 is TGTGCCAGCAGCAGCCCAACAGGGACCTACGAGCAGTACTTC.

V usage is TRBV3-1 (or the pseudogene TRBV3-2) and J usage is TRBJ2-3, with 14 nucleotides matching TRBD2. V was pared by 8 bases and J by 2 bases, with 3 bases of the junction left unmatched. From germline, CDR1 is LGHDT and CDR2 YNNKEL (reference sequence). CDR3 length equals 15 residues. CDR3 coding DNA: TGTGCCAGCTCGACTAGCGGGGGGGCCACAGATACGCAGTATTTT. Translating it yields CASSTSGGATDTQYF.

This sequence joins TRBV6-5 and TRBJ1-3; 10 nucleotides agree with TRBD1. Trimming took 6 bases from V and 8 from J; bases not matched to a gene: 7. CDR3 length equals 14 residues. Germline CDR1 is MNHEY and CDR2 is SVGAGI. CDR3 sequence (DNA): TGTGCCAGCAGCGCCGACAGGGGGCTGGACACCATATATTTT. It yields the protein CASSADRGLDTIYF.

This clone was seen just once. This sequence joins TRBV11-2 and TRBJ2-3, with D unclear. Looked up from germline, CDR1 is SGHAT and CDR2 is FQNNGV. Trimming shortened V by 3 bases and J by 4 bases, and 11 bases separated the two germline ends. CDR3 size: 14 residues. The CDR3 sequence: CASSLDNVADTQYF. The CDR3 DNA reads as TGTGCCAGCAGCTTGGATAATGTCGCAGATACGCAGTATTTT.

The genes are TRBV27 and TRBJ1-1; TRBD1 matches 8 bases. The CDR3 spans 15 residues. In germline, CDR1 is MNHEY, CDR2 SMNVEV (reference sequence). J was trimmed by 2 bases and V by 8 bases; bases with no gene match: 10. CDR3 coding DNA: TGTGCCAGCTTTTTCCTCGGGACAGGTAACACTGAAGCTTTCTTT. Protein: CASFFLGTGNTEAFF.

This chain links TRBV27 with TRBJ2-3; perhaps TRBD2 as D (6 bases). This CDR3 is 13 amino acids long. Trimming took 3 bases from V and 7 from J, leaving 11 bases between them. Per the germline V gene, CDR1 is MNHEY and CDR2 is SMNVEV (reference sequence). CDR3 DNA sequence: TGTGCCAGCAGTTTGACTAGGAGACATACGCAGTATTTT. This translates into CASSLTRRHTQYF.

The chain couples TRBV19 to TRBJ1-2; 9 bases match TRBD1. Germline V gene sequence: CDR1 LNHDA, CDR2 SQIVND (reference sequence). The CDR3 is 15 amino acids. V lost 5 bases to trimming and J lost 1 base; unmatched junction nucleotides: 5. The CDR3 is CASSDRTGVNYGYTF. CDR3 sequence (DNA): TGTGCCAGTAGTGACCGGACAGGGGTTAACTATGGCTACACCTTC.

As DNA, the CDR3 is TGTGCCAGCAGCGCACTAGCGGGATCCCGTGAAAAACTGTTTTTT. This gives the protein CASSALAGSREKLFF. The V call is TRBV9, the J call TRBJ1-4; D ambiguous. Germline loops: CDR1 SGDLS, CDR2 YYNGEE. Deletions cut 3 bases from V and 7 bases from J, with 16 bases between. The CDR3 sequence is 15 residues long. The full variable domain, completed using reference TRBV9 and TRBJ1-4, is DSGVTQTPKHLITATGQRVTLRCSPRSGDLSVYWYQQSLDQGLQFLIQYYNGEERAKGNILERFSAQQFPDLHSELNLSSLELGDSALYFCASSALAGSREKLFFGSGTQLSVL.

The chain combines TRBV15 with TRBJ2-7; 7 positions match TRBD2. Losses at the gene ends were 4 bases for V and 2 bases for J; bases not matched to a gene: 5. Germline V gene lookup returns CDR1 LNHNV and CDR2 YYDKDF (reference sequence). This CDR3 has 14 amino acids. DNA for the CDR3: TGTGCCACCAGCACGGGGGGATCGACCTACGAGCAGTACTTC. The encoded protein is CATSTGGSTYEQYF.

The chain joins TRBV5-5 to TRBJ1-1; D gene unclear. The CDR3 runs 14 residues. V was pared by 0 bases and J by 5 bases, with 11 bases between. Germline values: CDR1 SGHKS, CDR2 YYEKEE (reference sequence). The DNA for the CDR3 is TGTGCCAGCAGCTTGGGGCGGGGTAGGACTGAAGCTTTCTTT. It is translated as CASSLGRGRTEAFF.